This T cell receptor (beta chain) was sequenced for a study of monozygotic twins with inflammatory bowel disease. Whole blood supplied total RNA, and T cells were not sorted. No DNA is given; TCRdb re-called the 5' RACE reads and lists each CDR3 protein once. The sample table includes 200,000 to 250,000 distinct CDR3 sequences. Study-level results: Separate T cell subtypes could not be resolved from one another.

CDR1 MNHEY and CDR2 SVGEGT come from the germline V gene. This CDR3 is built from 22 residues. Concerning this clonotype: As yet, its antigen is unknown.

Sample: blood. V and J are TRBV6-2 or TRBV6-3 and TRBJ2-6; TCRdb names TRBD2, which stays unverified in the absence of DNA. This clonotype originated in a human donor with ulcerative colitis or Crohn's disease, or a healthy co-twin of an affected twin (not recorded which). The CDR3 region is CASSYYRLSTSARTSGANVLTF.